The text below deals with one T cell receptor beta chain. The data stem from a study of blood T cell repertoires in COVID-19. Looking at the study overall: From the United States, Italy and Spain came samples of acute and convalescent COVID-19. In each case, the material was cDNA or gDNA derived from T cells, B-cell-depleted T cells, or PBMCs.

Germline CDR1 SGHNT, CDR2 YENEEA. The CDR3 covers 14 residues. Trimming removed 5 bases at V and 3 bases at J, with 11 bases between. A Seattle source enrolled patients during active infection and followed them longitudinally. How the authors handled the data: Reference gene primer amplification gave nucleated cell count estimates. TCRdb keeps only in-frame clones here, not all; method: immunoSEQ multiplex PCR. V, J and clone size were drawn from that table, and D and trimming were deduced from the DNA. This sample yields fewer than 60,000 clones, of which about 81% are seen a single time; about 30% belongs to the top ten.

The sequenced sample consisted of peripheral blood. This TCR came from a man aged 55 to 70 with COVID-19, enrolled during active disease. The chain combines TRBV11-3 with TRBJ2-1, with D perhaps TRBD2 (6 bases). The CDR3 here is CASSAPGGYNEQFF. DNA of the CDR3: TGTGCCAGCAGCGCCCCCGGGGGCTACAATGAGCAGTTCTTC. The full variable domain, in which reference TRBV11-3 and TRBJ2-1 provide the parts outside the CDR3, is EAGVVQSPRYKIIEKKQPVAFWCNPISGHNTLYWYLQNLGQGPELLIRYENEEAVDDSQLPKDRFSAERLKGVDSTLKIQPAELGDSAVYLCASSAPGGYNEQFFGPGTRLTVL.